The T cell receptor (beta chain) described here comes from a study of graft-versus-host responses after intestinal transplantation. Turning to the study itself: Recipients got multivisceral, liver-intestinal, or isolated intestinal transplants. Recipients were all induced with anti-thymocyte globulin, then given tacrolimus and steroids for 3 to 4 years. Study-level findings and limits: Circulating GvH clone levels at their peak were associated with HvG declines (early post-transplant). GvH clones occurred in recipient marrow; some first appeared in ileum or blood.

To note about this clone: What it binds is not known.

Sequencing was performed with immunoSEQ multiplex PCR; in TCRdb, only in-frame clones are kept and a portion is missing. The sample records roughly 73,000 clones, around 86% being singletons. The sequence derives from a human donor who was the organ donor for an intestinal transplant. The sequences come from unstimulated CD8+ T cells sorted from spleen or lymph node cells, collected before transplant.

As DNA, the CDR3 is TGTGCCAGCAGCCAAGGACAGGGGGCGGGCTATGGCTACACCTTC. It specifies CASSQGQGAGYGYTF. V usage is TRBV4-2 and J usage is TRBJ1-2, with TRBD1 matching over 10 bases. V was pared by 1 base and J by 4 bases, with 3 bases of the junction left unmatched. The germline V gene has CDR1 LGHNA and CDR2 YNFKEQ. This CDR3 spans 15 amino acids.